A selection of T cell receptor beta chains follows, all from one sample in a study of blood T cell repertoires in COVID-19. Profiled with immunoSEQ multiplex PCR; TCRdb holds only in-frame clones, not every one. The table lists around 200,000 clones, about 88% of them singletons, with about 7% in the top ten. The sequenced material came from peripheral blood. The receptors originated from a woman of 80 years or more in a cohort sampled during active or convalescent COVID-19. Both conserved end residues are part of each CDR3. The D gene is left open where the match is weak. The size of a clone is reported for some rows only, either as once, few or many, or as a class for expanded clones.

-,-,TRBJ1-1,TRBV11-3,TGTGCCAGCAGCGACACGCACGCAGTTGAAGCTTTCTTT,CASSDTHAVEAFF
-,few,TRBJ2-2,TRBV30,TGTGCCTGGAGCCCCAACATTCTCATTGGCGGGGAGCTGTTTTTT,CAWSPNILIGGELFF
TRBD1,once,TRBJ2-4,TRBV7-9,TGTGCCAGCAGCTTACGGTTCCCCGGTGTCCACAGGGGACACATTCAGTACTTC,CASSLRFPGVHRGHIQYF
-,-,TRBJ2-7,TRBV7-9,TGTGCCAGCAGCTTACGGGACATCGGCTCCTACGAGCAGTACTTC,CASSLRDIGSYEQYF
TRBD1,-,TRBJ2-5,TRBV5-1,TGCGCCAGCAGCGGAAGACAGGGGGGTATGGCCCAGTACTTC,CASSGRQGGMAQYF
TRBD2,-,TRBJ2-5,TRBV6-1,TGTGCCAGCAGTGAAGGTTTGGGGGTAGCGGGATTACAAGAGACCCAGTACTTC,CASSEGLGVAGLQETQYF
TRBD1,-,TRBJ1-2,TRBV5-1,TGCGCCAGCAGCGCTGGGACAGCCTATGGCTACACCTTC,CASSAGTAYGYTF
TRBD1,-,TRBJ1-3,TRBV5-6,TGTGCCAGCATCCTGCTGGCAGGGGGAGGTGGAAACACCATATATTTT,CASILLAGGGGNTIYF
TRBD1,-,TRBJ1-2,TRBV7-2,TGTGCCAGCAGCCTCAACGGACAGGGGGCCTATGGCTACACCTTC,CASSLNGQGAYGYTF
TRBD1,-,TRBJ1-6,TRBV10-2,TGCGCCAGCAGGGGAATAGGGGGACAGGCTAATTCACCCCTCCACTTT,CASRGIGGQANSPLHF
TRBD1,-,TRBJ1-2,TRBV5-1,TGCGCCAGCAGCTACGGGACAGGGGAATATGGCTACACCTTC,CASSYGTGEYGYTF
-,-,TRBJ1-1,TRBV6-2/TRBV6-3,TGTGCCAGCAGTTACTCGATTGTCGGGGAAGCTTTCTTT,CASSYSIVGEAFF
-,-,TRBJ2-2,TRBV24-1,TGTGCCACCAGTGATCCAGCGGGCGGTACGAACACCGGGGAGCTGTTTTTT,CATSDPAGGTNTGELFF
-,-,TRBJ2-2,TRBV2,TGTGCCAGCAGCCAACAGGAGGGGACTGTGCCGAACACCGGGGAGCTGTTTTTT,CASSQQEGTVPNTGELFF
TRBD2,once,TRBJ2-2,TRBV11-3,TGTGCCAGCAGCTTACGAACTCCGGGACTAGCCAACACCGGGGAGCTGTTTTTT,CASSLRTPGLANTGELFF
TRBD1,-,TRBJ1-5,TRBV23-1,TGCGCCAGCACCCCAGCGGACAGGGCAAACTATAGCAATCAGCCCCAGCATTTT,CASTPADRANYSNQPQHF
-,few,TRBJ2-3,TRBV28,TGTGCCAGCAGTCCCATCGGGTACACAGATACGCAGTATTTT,CASSPIGYTDTQYF
TRBD1,-,TRBJ1-2,TRBV7-2,TGTGCCAGCAGCTTAGTTCAGGGGGCAGGCTACACCTTC,CASSLVQGAGYTF
-,-,TRBJ1-2,TRBV7-2,TGTGCCAGCAGCTTAGAGGCAGGGCTCCCTAGGGGCTACACCTTC,CASSLEAGLPRGYTF
TRBD1,-,TRBJ2-3,TRBV14,TGTGCCAGCAGCCTCGTGGGACGGACAGGGGGCACAGATACGCAGTATTTT,CASSLVGRTGGTDTQYF
-,-,TRBJ1-1,TRBV30,TGTGCCTGGATGTGGGGGGGTAGGAGGAACACTGAAGCTTTCTTT,CAWMWGGRRNTEAFF
-,once,TRBJ1-6,TRBV9,TGTGCCAGCAGCGCCGAATTACAGGGAATGCCTAATTCACCCCTCCACTTT,CASSAELQGMPNSPLHF
TRBD1,-,TRBJ1-5,TRBV19,TGTGCCAGTAACCTGGGACAGGACTTTAGCAATCAGCCCCAGCATTTT,CASNLGQDFSNQPQHF
-,-,TRBJ1-1,TRBV5-4,TGTGCCAGCGGCCAGGCGGGGGGCAGGGCCATGAACACTGAAGCTTTCTTT,CASGQAGGRAMNTEAFF
TRBD1,-,TRBJ1-5,TRBV24-1,TGTGCCACCAGTGGGACAGGGGGCGGTCAGCCCCAGCATTTT,CATSGTGGGQPQHF
-,-,TRBJ2-1,TRBV10-3,TGTGCCATCAGACAGGTCAGGGAGCAGTTCTTC,CAIRQVREQFF
TRBD1,-,TRBJ2-7,TRBV28,TGTGCCAGCAGTACTCCGGGACAGGGGACCCACGAGCAGTACTTC,CASSTPGQGTHEQYF
TRBD1,-,TRBJ2-1,TRBV27,TGTGCCAGCAGTTTAAGCACAGGGGGCACAAATGAGCAGTTCTTC,CASSLSTGGTNEQFF
TRBD2,-,TRBJ2-1,TRBV29-1,TGCAGCGTTGGGTCGGGAGGGTACAATGAGCAGTTCTTC,CSVGSGGYNEQFF
TRBD1,-,TRBJ2-7,TRBV11-3,TGTGCCAGCAGCTCTGACGGACAGGGACGCCCCTACGAGCAGTACTTC,CASSSDGQGRPYEQYF
-,-,TRBJ1-4,TRBV2,TGTGCCAGCAGTGAACAGGGGATGTGGGGTGAAAAACTGTTTTTT,CASSEQGMWGEKLFF
TRBD1,once,TRBJ1-6,TRBV5-1,TGCGCCAGCAGCTTGGCGGACAGGAATTCACCCCTCCACTTT,CASSLADRNSPLHF
-,-,TRBJ1-6,TRBV30,TGTGCCTGCCCCGCAAGGAGGAGCTCCTATAATTCACCCCTCCACTTT,CACPARRSSYNSPLHF
-,-,TRBJ1-1,TRBV28,TGTGCCAGCAGGAAGACCCTGGGGGGGGTCACTGAAGCTTTCTTT,CASRKTLGGVTEAFF
-,-,TRBJ1-2,TRBV4-1,TGCGCCAGCAGCCAAGCGCTGGTGGGGGGCTATGGCTACACCTTC,CASSQALVGGYGYTF
-,-,TRBJ1-1,TRBV7-8,TGTGCCAGCAGCTTGTCAGGGGAAACTGAAGCTTTCTTT,CASSLSGETEAFF
TRBD1,few,TRBJ1-3,TRBV6-5,TGTGCCAGCATGGACAGGCTCGGAAACACCATATATTTT,CASMDRLGNTIYF